The 27 T cell receptor beta chains below come from one sample, sequenced in a study of blood T cell repertoires in COVID-19. The protocol was immunoSEQ multiplex PCR, while the TCRdb copy is restricted to in-frame clones and leaves out a portion. In the table there are approximately 250,000 clones, 70% to 90% of which are singletons. Sequences were obtained from peripheral blood. The source of these receptors is a man younger than 40 with active or convalescent COVID-19.

The V call is TRBV7-2, the J call TRBJ2-4; TRBD2 agrees at 7 bases. The germline gives CDR1 SGHTA, CDR2 FQGNSA. V lost 5 bases and J lost 4; bases outside the gene matches: 5. The CDR3 sequence is 14 residues long. The CDR3 loop is CASSASGGKNIQYF. Here the CDR3 DNA reads TGTGCCAGCAGCGCTAGCGGTGGTAAAAACATTCAGTACTTC.

V gene TRBV7-9 combines with J gene TRBJ1-1, with 8 bases identical to TRBD1. Germline CDR1 SEHNR, CDR2 FQNEAQ (reference sequence). V trimming: 8 bases; J trimming: 4 bases; junction bases outside the gene matches: 6. The CDR3 covers 13 residues. The CDR3 DNA follows: TGTGCCAGCGGATCTACAGGGGGCACTGAAGCTTTCTTT. Translated, it gives CASGSTGGTEAFF.

V gene TRBV6-2 or TRBV6-3 combines with J gene TRBJ2-7, with D possibly being TRBD2 (5 bases). V dropped 2 bases and J dropped 2 bases, with 19 bases sitting between them. Germline V gene data show CDR1 as MNHEY and CDR2 as SVGEGT. The CDR3 is 17 amino acids. CDR3 protein: CASSYVFRGLGTYEQYF. The CDR3 DNA sequence: TGTGCCAGCAGTTACGTATTCCGCGGGTTAGGGACCTACGAGCAGTACTTC.

V gene TRBV2 combines with J gene TRBJ2-4, with 7 nucleotides matching TRBD1. This CDR3 spans 15 amino acids. Germline V gene data show CDR1 as SNHLY and CDR2 as FYNNEI. Trimming cost V 5 bases and J 7 bases; bases outside gene matches: 11. CDR3 in amino acids: CASSLTRQGFNIQYF. The CDR3 DNA reads as TGTGCCAGCAGTCTCACCCGACAGGGCTTTAACATTCAGTACTTC.

V gene TRBV18 combines with J gene TRBJ1-2, with 10 nucleotides matching TRBD1. Trimming cost V 4 bases and J 0 bases; bases outside gene matches: 8. Germline V gene lookup returns CDR1 KGHSH and CDR2 LQKENI. The CDR3 spans 17 residues. Here the CDR3 DNA reads TGTGCCAGCTCACGACGGACAGGGGGTGAACCTAACTATGGCTACACCTTC. It codes for CASSRRTGGEPNYGYTF.

V usage is TRBV6-5 and J usage is TRBJ1-5; a possible D gene is TRBD1 (6 bases). V was clipped by 4 bases and J by 2 bases, with 12 bases between them. Per the germline V gene, CDR1 is MNHEY and CDR2 is SVGAGI. The CDR3 loop spans 15 amino acids. Here the CDR3 reads CASSLDRYGNQPQHF. The CDR3 DNA reads TGTGCCAGCAGTTTAGACAGGTATGGCAATCAGCCCCAGCATTTT.

This chain uses TRBV10-1 with TRBJ2-1; TRBD2 might be the D (5 bases). The V gene's germline CDR1 is WNHNN and CDR2 SYGVQD (reference sequence). The CDR3 sequence is 15 residues long. Trimming took off 3 bases at V and 3 bases at J, with 12 bases between the two ends. CDR3 DNA sequence: TGCGCCAGCAGTGAACCCGAGGGTGGCTACAATGAGCAGTTCTTC. Translating it yields CASSEPEGGYNEQFF.

The CDR3 loop reads CASSATDRGDSPLHF. The CDR3 DNA is TGCGCCAGCAGTGCTACTGACAGGGGGGATTCACCCCTCCACTTT. V usage is TRBV10-2 and J usage is TRBJ1-6; 9 nucleotides line up with TRBD1. The CDR3 sequence is 15 residues long. Germline lookup yields CDR1 WSHSY and CDR2 SAAADI. With 4 bases clipped from V and 8 bases from J, the junction kept 6 bases outside the gene matches.

To note about this clone: This sample includes further DNA sequences coding for the same CDR3. The chain carries TRBV10-1 and TRBJ2-3, with a weak D call TRBD2 (6 bases). The CDR3 extends over 15 amino acids. Germline CDR1 is WNHNN and CDR2 is SYGVQD (reference sequence). Trimming took off 0 bases at V and 1 base at J, with 8 bases between the two ends. CDR3 sequence (DNA): TGCGCCAGCAGTGAGTCTTGGGGGGGCACAGATACGCAGTATTTT. Its protein is CASSESWGGTDTQYF.

The J gene is TRBJ1-2, the V gene TRBV9, with D possibly being TRBD1 (5 bases). From germline, CDR1 is SGDLS and CDR2 YYNGEE. This CDR3 has 14 residues. Trimming took off 4 bases at V and 5 bases at J, with 15 bases between the two ends. Written as DNA, the CDR3 is TGTGCCAGCAGCAAGACCGGAGGGGAGTATGGCTACACCTTC. Translating it yields CASSKTGGEYGYTF.

V is TRBV5-6 and J is TRBJ1-2, with 8 bases fitting TRBD1. The V segment lost 4 bases and the J segment 5 bases; nucleotides outside the gene matches: 7. From germline, CDR1 is SGHDT and CDR2 YYEEEE. This CDR3 contains 14 residues. The CDR3 coding sequence is TGTGCCAGCAGCCGCGGACAGGGTGGTTATGGCTACACCTTC. This codes for CASSRGQGGYGYTF.

The rearrangement links TRBV5-1 to TRBJ1-1; a possible D gene is TRBD1 (6 bases). Germline lookup yields CDR1 SGHRS and CDR2 YFSETQ. This CDR3 comprises 13 residues. V lost 6 bases and J 4 bases, leaving 13 bases between the germline ends. CDR3 DNA sequence: TGCGCCAGCAAAAAAACAGGGTTCACTGAAGCTTTCTTT. It is translated as CASKKTGFTEAFF.

This chain uses TRBV6-1 with TRBJ1-3, with no clear D. Germline V lookup: CDR1 MNHNS, CDR2 SASEGT. The germline V and J ends were trimmed by 2 bases and 0 bases, with 8 bases remaining between them. CDR3 size: 15 residues. In nucleotides, the CDR3 is TGTGCCAGCAGTGAACTTGGCAGCTCTGGAAACACCATATATTTT. The encoded protein is CASSELGSSGNTIYF.

This chain links TRBV2 with TRBJ1-1; the D gene is possibly TRBD1 (5 bases). Looked up from germline, CDR1 is SNHLY and CDR2 is FYNNEI. The ends were cut back, 7 bases at V and 1 base at J, with 10 bases in the middle. This CDR3 contains 13 residues. The CDR3 reads CASMLGQNTEAFF. CDR3 DNA sequence: TGTGCCAGCATGCTGGGGCAGAACACTGAAGCTTTCTTT.

This sequence joins TRBV13 and TRBJ2-7; 12 bases fit TRBD2. The CDR3 extends over 16 amino acids. Germline CDR1 PRHDT, CDR2 FYEKMQ (reference sequence). Losses at the gene ends were 1 base for V and 4 bases for J; bases not matched to a gene: 5. CDR3 DNA: TGTGCCAGCAGCTTAGCTCTAGCGGGGGGGCAGTACGAGCAGTACTTC. It is translated as CASSLALAGGQYEQYF.

This chain uses TRBV19 with TRBJ2-2; tentatively, D is TRBD1 (7 bases). Germline assignment: CDR1 LNHDA and CDR2 SQIVND (reference sequence). This CDR3 region has 14 residues. V gave up 8 bases and J gave up 3 bases, with 13 bases separating them. For the CDR3, the DNA is TGTGCCAGTGGGGGGACAGACTACACCGGGGAGCTGTTTTTT. Its translation is CASGGTDYTGELFF.

The chain has TRBV5-6 and TRBJ1-2; D is ambiguous. The CDR3 is 12 residues long. Germline CDR1 SGHDT, CDR2 YYEEEE. V was trimmed by 0 bases and J by 10 bases, leaving 10 bases between them. For the CDR3, the DNA is TGTGCCAGCAGCTTGGCATTGAGGGACTACACCTTC. This gives the protein CASSLALRDYTF.

The CDR3 nucleotides are TGTGCCAGCAGCTTGGCGGGGGACAGGGTAAAAGGATACGTCTGCGAGCAGTACTTC. Its protein product is CASSLAGDRVKGYVCEQYF. V gene TRBV7-4 combines with J gene TRBJ2-7, with 9 bases aligning to TRBD1. Germline V gene data show CDR1 as SGHVT and CDR2 as SQSDAQ. The CDR3 loop spans 19 amino acids. V lost 3 bases to trimming and J lost 6 bases; unmatched junction nucleotides: 21.

This clone was counted a few times. This sequence joins TRBV9 and TRBJ2-7, with D perhaps TRBD1 (5 bases). CDR3 length equals 15 residues. V lost 0 bases, J lost 2 bases, and 12 bases lay in between. Germline CDR1 reads SGDLS; CDR2 reads YYNGEE. CDR3 loop: CASSVAQGMAYEQYF. The DNA of the CDR3 is TGTGCCAGCAGCGTAGCCCAGGGCATGGCCTACGAGCAGTACTTC.

The V call is TRBV12-5, the J call TRBJ1-2, with 8 bases aligning to TRBD1. V lost 6 bases and J lost 5; bases outside the gene matches: 2. From germline, CDR1 is LGHNT and CDR2 FRNRAP. The CDR3 has 12 amino acids. CDR3 DNA sequence: TGTGCTAGTGGGACAGGGGATTATGGCTACACCTTC. It yields the protein CASGTGDYGYTF.

The chain employs TRBV4-1 and TRBJ1-1, with D perhaps TRBD1 (6 bases). Germline assignment: CDR1 MGHRA and CDR2 YSYEKL. The CDR3 is made up of 14 amino acids. V was clipped by 2 bases and J by 5 bases, with 12 bases between them. The CDR3 DNA reads as TGCGCCAGCAGCCAACCAGGGGATTGGACTGAAGCTTTCTTT. The encoded protein is CASSQPGDWTEAFF.

This chain connects TRBV5-4 to TRBJ2-3, with no clear D. This CDR3 contains 13 residues. Per germline, CDR1 SGHNT and CDR2 YYREEE (reference sequence). With 4 bases removed from V and 2 bases from J, the gap between germline ends came to 8 bases. DNA for the CDR3: TGTGCCAGCAGCCAGTCAGACACAGATACGCAGTATTTT. The encoded protein is CASSQSDTDTQYF.

The chain combines TRBV5-8 with TRBJ2-1; D not certain. The length of the CDR3 is 15 residues. Trimming took off 5 bases at V and 0 bases at J, with 12 bases between the two ends. Germline V lookup: CDR1 SGHTS, CDR2 YDEGEE. CDR3 nucleotide sequence: TGTGCCAGCAGACCCGCTCGGAGCTCCTACAATGAGCAGTTCTTC. This gives the protein CASRPARSSYNEQFF.

The chain uses TRBV10-1 and TRBJ2-2; a possible D gene is TRBD2 (5 bases). V dropped 4 bases and J dropped 6 bases, with 9 bases sitting between them. In germline, CDR1 is WNHNN, CDR2 SYGVQD (reference sequence). The CDR3 runs to 13 residues. CDR3 loop: CASSGGSPGELFF. The CDR3 nucleotides read TGCGCCAGCAGTGGAGGGAGCCCCGGGGAGCTGTTTTTT.

V gene TRBV11-2 combines with J gene TRBJ1-2; 7 bases match TRBD1. CDR1 is SGHAT and CDR2 is FQNNGV in the germline V gene. CDR3 length equals 16 residues. V trimming: 1 base; J trimming: 5 bases; junction bases outside the gene matches: 10. The CDR3 is CASSLGQGQEKYGYTF. Written as DNA, the CDR3 is TGTGCCAGCAGCTTAGGACAGGGCCAGGAAAAATATGGCTACACCTTC.

The J gene is TRBJ2-5, the V gene TRBV9; 8 nucleotides agree with TRBD2. V shed 4 bases and J 7 bases; nucleotides not matched to a gene: 12. The CDR3 is made up of 15 amino acids. Germline CDR1 reads SGDLS; CDR2 reads YYNGEE. The CDR3: CASSKERGGLGTQYF. In DNA, the CDR3 is TGTGCCAGCAGCAAGGAACGGGGGGGCCTGGGGACCCAGTACTTC.

This sequence joins TRBV11-1 and TRBJ1-2; 7 bases map to TRBD1. The CDR3 sequence is 14 residues long. V trimming: 5 bases; J trimming: 7 bases; junction bases outside the gene matches: 10. Germline CDR1 SGHAT, CDR2 FQDESV (reference sequence). The CDR3 nucleotides are TGTGCCAGCAGCCACACCGACAGGGTCACTGGCTACACCTTC. Amino acids: CASSHTDRVTGYTF.